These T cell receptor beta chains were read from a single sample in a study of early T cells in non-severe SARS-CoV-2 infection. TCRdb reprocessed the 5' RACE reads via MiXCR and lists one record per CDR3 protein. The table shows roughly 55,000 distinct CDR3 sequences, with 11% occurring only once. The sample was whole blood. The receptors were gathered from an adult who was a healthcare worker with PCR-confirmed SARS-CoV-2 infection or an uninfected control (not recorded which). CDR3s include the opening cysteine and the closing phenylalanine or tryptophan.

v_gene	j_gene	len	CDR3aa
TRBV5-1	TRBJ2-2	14	CASSSDRNTGELFF
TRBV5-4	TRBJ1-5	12	CASSLPDQPQHF
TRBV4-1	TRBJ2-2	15	CASSQQGANTGELFF
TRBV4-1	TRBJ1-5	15	CASSRNTGVNQPQHF
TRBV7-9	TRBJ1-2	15	CASYQVDKTNYGYTF
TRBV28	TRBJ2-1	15	CASAAGTRRENEQFF
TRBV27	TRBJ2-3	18	CASSSPLSSGGTTDTQYF
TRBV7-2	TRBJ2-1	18	CASSLALAGPVSYNEQFF
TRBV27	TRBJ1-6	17	CASSLRTGQAYNSPLHF
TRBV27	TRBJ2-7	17	CASSLRPGGSGNYEQYF
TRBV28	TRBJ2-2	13	CALQRSSTGELFF
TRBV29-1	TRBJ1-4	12	CSGRTGNEKLFF
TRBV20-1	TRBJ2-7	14	CSALRTSGVYEQYF
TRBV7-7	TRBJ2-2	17	CASSPSPGTANTGELFF
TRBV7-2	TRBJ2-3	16	CASSLTAGGPGDTQYF
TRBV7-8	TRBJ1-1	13	CASSFYRGAEAFF
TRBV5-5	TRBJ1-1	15	CASSPNVGMNTEAFF
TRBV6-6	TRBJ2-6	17	CASSYSQGSEGANVLTF
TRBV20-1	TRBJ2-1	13	CSARVSGYNEQFF
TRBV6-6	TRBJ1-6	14	CASTGHLYNSPLHF
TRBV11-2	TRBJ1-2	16	CASSLGQLGSDYGYTF
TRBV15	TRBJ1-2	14	CATSPRGSRRGYTF
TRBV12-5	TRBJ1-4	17	CASGQSRGAGTNEKLFF
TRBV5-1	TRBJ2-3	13	CASSGGYTDTQYF
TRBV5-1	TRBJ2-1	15	CASSETGPPYNEQFF
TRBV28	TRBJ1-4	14	CASSWGQLNEKLFF
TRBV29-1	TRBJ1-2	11	CSVEEGYGYTF
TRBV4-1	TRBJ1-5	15	CASSQDVSDVKPQHF
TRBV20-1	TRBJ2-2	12	CSAPENTGELFF
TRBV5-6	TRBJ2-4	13	CASSYGTKNIQYF
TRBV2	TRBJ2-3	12	CASSPNTDTQYF
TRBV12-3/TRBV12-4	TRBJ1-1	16	CASRAQGPWMNTEAFF
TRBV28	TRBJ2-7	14	CASFGTPSSYEQYF